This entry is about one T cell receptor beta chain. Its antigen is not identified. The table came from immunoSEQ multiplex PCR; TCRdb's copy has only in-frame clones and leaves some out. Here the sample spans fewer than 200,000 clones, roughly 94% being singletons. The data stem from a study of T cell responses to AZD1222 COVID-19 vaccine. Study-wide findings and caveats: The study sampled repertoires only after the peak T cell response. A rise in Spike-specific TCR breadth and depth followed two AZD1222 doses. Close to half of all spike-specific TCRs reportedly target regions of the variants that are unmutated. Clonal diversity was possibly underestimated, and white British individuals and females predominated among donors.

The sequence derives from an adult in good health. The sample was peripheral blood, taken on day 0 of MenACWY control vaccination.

The DNA of the CDR3 is TGCGCCAGCAGCCAAGGAGGAAACAACTATGGCTACACCTTC. Amino acids: CASSQGGNNYGYTF. This chain links TRBV4-1 with TRBJ1-2; D gene unclear. The CDR3 contains 14 residues. Germline V gene lookup returns CDR1 MGHRA and CDR2 YSYEKL. V lost 1 base and J lost 2, with 8 bases in between.